One sample yielded the 20 T cell receptor beta chains listed below, sequenced in a study of T cells in Graves' hyperthyroidism and ophthalmopathy. Amplification yielded TCR beta CDR3 regions, with RNA transcripts as the source. When the TCR CDR3 underwent first-round RT-PCR, the HTBI primer set was used. In TCRdb, the multiplex PCR reads were re-called with MiXCR into one record per CDR3 protein. The table records 250,000 to 300,000 distinct CDR3 sequences, roughly 15% of them present only once. Specimen: blood. The source is a woman aged 40 to 50 with Graves' hyperthyroidism that later progressed to Graves' ophthalmopathy.

This clonotype has ten or more counts. This chain links TRBV28 with TRBJ2-7; 8 bases align to TRBD1. V gave up 3 bases and J gave up 5 bases; unmatched junction bases: 3. The germline V gene has CDR1 MDHEN and CDR2 SYDVKM. The CDR3 loop spans 13 amino acids. CDR3 amino acids: CASSFSDRDEQYF. CDR3 DNA: TGTGCCAGCAGTTTTTCGGACAGGGACGAGCAGTACTTC.

This clonotype was seen ten or more times. This chain connects TRBV7-8 to TRBJ1-2, with D unclear. V lost 4 bases and J 2 bases, leaving 8 bases between the germline ends. There are 13 residues in the CDR3. Germline lookup yields CDR1 SGHVS and CDR2 FQNEAQ. For the CDR3, the DNA is TGTGCCAGCAGCTACCCAAACAACTATGGCTACACCTTC. Its protein is CASSYPNNYGYTF.

This clonotype was detected many times. The rearrangement links TRBV28 to TRBJ2-5; unclear D gene. This CDR3 contains 14 residues. V lost 3 bases to trimming and J lost 5 bases, with 13 bases between them. Germline loops: CDR1 MDHEN, CDR2 SYDVKM. Here the CDR3 reads CASSLGLEGETQYF. In DNA, the CDR3 is TGTGCCAGCAGTTTGGGCCTAGAAGGGGAGACCCAGTACTTC.

This clonotype has at least ten counts. The rearrangement joins TRBV9 to TRBJ2-7; 7 nucleotides agree with TRBD2. V lost 0 bases, J lost 3 bases, and 6 bases stayed unmatched. Germline V gene sequence: CDR1 SGDLS, CDR2 YYNGEE. CDR3 length equals 15 residues. CDR3: CASSVEAGAGYEQYF. The CDR3 DNA is TGTGCCAGCAGCGTAGAGGCGGGAGCGGGCTACGAGCAGTACTTC.

This clonotype was seen ten or more times. The chain joins TRBV6-1 to TRBJ2-1, with D hard to call. V was cut by 1 base and J by 4 bases, with 8 bases left in between. Per the germline V gene, CDR1 is MNHNS and CDR2 is SASEGT. The CDR3 is made up of 14 amino acids. Here the CDR3 reads CASSEVGVYNEQFF. DNA of the CDR3: TGTGCCAGCAGTGAAGTAGGAGTTTACAATGAGCAGTTCTTC.

This clonotype appeared many times. The chain couples TRBV7-3 to TRBJ2-3; no firm D call. CDR1 is SGHTA, CDR2 FQGTGA, per germline. CDR3 size: 14 residues. The germline V and J ends were trimmed by 2 bases and 2 bases, with 8 bases remaining between them. The CDR3 DNA is TGTGCCAGCAGCTTAGACGGCTACACAGATACGCAGTATTTT. Residues: CASSLDGYTDTQYF.

This clonotype was counted ten times or more. The chain links TRBV14 to TRBJ2-1; D remains unclear. This CDR3 is 15 amino acids long. Trimming left V 4 bases short and J 0 bases short, with 10 bases between. Germline CDR1 SGHDN, CDR2 FVKESK. CDR3 loop: CASSPYVGSYNEQFF. The CDR3 bases are TGTGCCAGCAGCCCCTATGTAGGCTCCTACAATGAGCAGTTCTTC.

This clonotype came up many times. The rearrangement joins TRBV7-8 to TRBJ2-3; possible D gene TRBD2, 6 bases. Deletions cut 2 bases from V and 7 bases from J, with 13 bases between. From germline, CDR1 is SGHVS and CDR2 FQNEAQ. This CDR3 is 14 amino acids long. CDR3 amino acids: CASSLSLEGNTQYF. CDR3 DNA: TGTGCCAGCAGCTTATCCCTGGAGGGGAATACGCAGTATTTT.

In its sample, this clonotype was seen many times. The chain has TRBV18 and TRBJ1-1, with unresolved D. V dropped 2 bases and J dropped 0 bases, with 10 bases sitting between them. Germline CDR1 and CDR2: KGHSH and LQKENI. This CDR3 is built from 15 residues. For the CDR3, the DNA is TGTGCCAGCTCACCATACGAGGGAATGAACACTGAAGCTTTCTTT. This gives the protein CASSPYEGMNTEAFF.

This clonotype has only a few counts. This sequence joins TRBV29-1 and TRBJ2-7, with D unclear. The germline gives CDR1 SQVTM, CDR2 ANQGSEA. Trimming shortened V by 0 bases and J by 0 bases, and 12 bases separated the two germline ends. The CDR3 covers 15 residues. Written as DNA, the CDR3 is TGCAGCGTTGAAGACCCAGAGTCAGTCTCCTACGAGCAGTACTTC. It is translated as CSVEDPESVSYEQYF.

Ten or more counts support this clonotype. The rearrangement uses TRBV19 and TRBJ1-2, with D possibly matching TRBD1 (5 bases). This CDR3 is built from 13 residues. The V end lost 3 bases, the J end lost 4 bases, and 9 bases lay between the germline ends. Germline CDR1 and CDR2: LNHDA and SQIVND (reference sequence). The DNA for the CDR3 is TGTGCCAGTAGTATGACAGCGAGCTATGGCTACACCTTC. This translates into CASSMTASYGYTF.

The chain employs TRBV5-1 and TRBJ2-3; D possibly corresponds to TRBD1 (6 bases). Trimming left V 6 bases short and J 2 bases short, with 16 bases between. Germline CDR1 and CDR2: SGHRS and YFSETQ. This CDR3 is built from 15 residues. The CDR3 sequence is CASNHPGQTTDTQYF. In DNA form, the CDR3 reads TGCGCCAGCAACCATCCCGGACAGACCACAGATACGCAGTATTTT. Full variable domain (remainder filled in from reference TRBV5-1 and TRBJ2-3): KAGVTQTPRYLIKTRGQQVTLSCSPISGHRSVSWYQQTPGQGLQFLFEYFSETQRNKGNFPGRFSGRQFSNSRSEMNVSTLELGDSALYLCASNHPGQTTDTQYFGPGTRLTVL.

This clonotype was seen many times. The gene calls are TRBV28 and TRBJ2-1, with 11 nucleotides matching TRBD2. V was clipped by 3 bases and J by 3 bases; unmatched bases: 4. Germline V gene lookup returns CDR1 MDHEN and CDR2 SYDVKM. CDR3 length: 16 residues. CDR3 sequence: CASSLPSGGNYNEQFF. The CDR3 region has the DNA TGTGCCAGCAGTTTGCCTAGCGGGGGGAACTACAATGAGCAGTTCTTC.

This clonotype was picked up many times. The chain couples TRBV30 to TRBJ2-5; D call uncertain. In germline, CDR1 is GTSNPN, CDR2 SVGIG (reference sequence). Between the trimmed V and J ends, which lost 1 base and 3 bases, there was a span of 9 bases. CDR3 length: 13 residues. The CDR3 region is CAWSEAVEETQYF. As DNA, the CDR3 is TGTGCCTGGAGTGAGGCAGTTGAAGAGACCCAGTACTTC.

The V gene is TRBV5-1, the J gene TRBJ2-7; 12 bases agree with TRBD2. Losses at the gene ends were 4 bases for V and 2 bases for J; bases not matched to a gene: 7. This CDR3 comprises 16 residues. The germline V gene has CDR1 SGHRS and CDR2 YFSETQ. CDR3 amino acids: CASSHQTSGSPYEQYF. CDR3 coding DNA: TGCGCCAGCAGCCATCAGACTAGCGGGAGCCCCTACGAGCAGTACTTC.

Turning to this clonotype: A read error is possible here, since a much larger clone lies one base away. The chain joins TRBV29-1 to TRBJ2-7; unclear D gene. This CDR3 spans 13 amino acids. Between the trimmed V and J ends, which lost 3 bases and 2 bases, there was a span of 11 bases. From germline, CDR1 is SQVTM and CDR2 ANQGSEA. The CDR3 sequence is CSVELRNTYEQYF. In nucleotides, the CDR3 is TGCAGCGTTGAGCTGAGGAATACCTACGAGCAGTACTTC.

The chain employs TRBV7-2 and TRBJ1-3; perhaps TRBD1 as D (5 bases). Germline values: CDR1 SGHTA, CDR2 FQGNSA. The CDR3 consists of 16 residues. V dropped 1 base and J dropped 1 base, with 11 bases sitting between them. In nucleotides, the CDR3 is TGTGCCAGCAGCTTAGAGGGGTGGGCATCTGGAAACACCATATATTTT. Its protein is CASSLEGWASGNTIYF.

The chain has TRBV19 and TRBJ2-3, with 9 positions matching TRBD2. V was clipped by 6 bases and J by 3 bases; unmatched bases: 10. This CDR3 has 16 amino acids. CDR1 is LNHDA and CDR2 is SQIVND in the germline V gene (reference sequence). CDR3 residues: CASSPSGMRGTDTQYF. In DNA form, the CDR3 reads TGTGCCAGTAGCCCTAGCGGGATGCGAGGGACAGATACGCAGTATTTT.

This clonotype appeared many times. The chain couples TRBV12-3 or TRBV12-4 to TRBJ2-1; 7 positions agree with TRBD2. The V segment lost 7 bases and the J segment 12 bases; nucleotides outside the gene matches: 18. The CDR3 runs 15 residues. For the CDR3, the DNA is TGTGCCAGCACCTTTTTATTGCGGGAGAGAGTGGGGCAGTTCTTC. It codes for CASTFLLRERVGQFF.

This clonotype was recorded at least ten times. The chain links TRBV27 to TRBJ2-7; unclear D gene. Germline V gene data show CDR1 as MNHEY and CDR2 as SMNVEV (reference sequence). This CDR3 has 15 amino acids. V dropped 2 bases and J dropped 1 base, with 12 bases sitting between them. This CDR3 is CASSLGSIPSYEQYF. The CDR3 region has the DNA TGTGCCAGCAGTTTAGGGTCCATTCCGTCCTACGAGCAGTACTTC.